Presented here are 24 T cell receptor delta chains from one specimen sequenced in a study of Vδ1+ human thymocytes. Study-wide points: Highly polyclonal TRG and TRD repertoires with Gaussian CDR3 length distributions appeared in thymus.

These receptors have no identified antigens. The template was reverse-transcribed extracted RNA. Multiplex PCR used pooled V-gene forward primers and a constant-region reverse primer to amplify CDR3s. TCRdb re-analyzed the multiplex PCR reads via CATT. The sample holds just under 55,000 delta-chain clones; roughly 15% are singletons and the top ten take roughly 0.5%. The sequenced material came from Vdelta1+ gamma-delta thymocytes from the thymus. Subset of the sample: FACS-sorted CD3+ TCRalphabeta- TCRVdelta1+ TCRVdelta2- thymocytes. The receptors were gathered from a boy in the first two years of life who had congenital heart surgery.

In this sample, this clone turned up a few times. The chain combines TRDV2 with TRDJ1, with 7 bases fitting TRDD3. There are 15 residues in the CDR3. Losses at the gene ends were 4 bases for V and 2 bases for J; bases not matched to a gene: 9. CDR1 and CDR2 (germline): GEAIGNYY, EKD. CDR3 nucleotide sequence: TGTGCCTGTGAGTCTGGGGGGCGGATTACCGATAAACTCATCTTT. It encodes CACESGGRITDKLIF.

This clone was seen a handful of times. V usage is TRDV1 and J usage is TRDJ1, with no clear D. Germline CDR1 is TSWWSYY and CDR2 is QGS. The CDR3 covers 16 residues. V was trimmed by 6 bases and J by 0 bases, leaving 17 bases between them. CDR3 DNA: TGTGCTCTTGGCCCTCGCAGAAGTCTTCACACCGATAAACTCATCTTT. Its translation: CALGPRRSLHTDKLIF.

The table lists this clone with a few counts. This chain connects TRDV1 to TRDJ1; the D is unclear. The V gene lost 1 base and the J gene lost 4 bases, with 34 bases spanning the gap. This CDR3 region has 22 residues. Germline lookup yields CDR1 TSWWSYY and CDR2 QGS. The DNA of the CDR3 is TGTGCTCTTGGGGAACGAGCTACGAGGATGGCATGGAATGGGCACAATGGCGATAAACTCATCTTT. Residues: CALGERATRMAWNGHNGDKLIF.

J is TRDJ1 and V is TRDV1; D unclear. Germline-derived CDR1 and CDR2 are TSWWSYY and QGS. V dropped 4 bases and J dropped 4 bases, with 25 bases sitting between them. The CDR3 contains 18 residues. CDR3 DNA sequence: TGTGCTCTTGGGGGCCTCCCCTCACTTCACGGTCATTGCGATAAACTCATCTTT. Its translation: CALGGLPSLHGHCDKLIF.

This chain joins TRDV1 and TRDJ1; the match to TRDD2 covers 8 bases. Trimming at V came to 3 bases and at J to 6 bases, leaving 15 bases not matched to a gene. The CDR3 extends over 17 amino acids. Looked up from germline, CDR1 is TSWWSYY and CDR2 is QGS. Written as DNA, the CDR3 is TGTGCTCTTGGGGAGCTTCCTACCAGTAGGTACCCTCATAAACTCATCTTT. The encoded protein is CALGELPTSRYPHKLIF.

The chain joins TRDV1 to TRDJ1, with TRDD3 matching 10 bases. This CDR3 is built from 18 residues. V lost 3 bases to trimming and J lost 2 bases; unmatched junction nucleotides: 12. Germline lookup yields CDR1 TSWWSYY and CDR2 QGS. The CDR3 coding sequence is TGTGCTCTTGGGGAGGATTCCTGCCTGGGGGATAGGACCGATAAACTCATCTTT. It specifies CALGEDSCLGDRTDKLIF.

This clone was detected only a few times. This chain links TRDV1 with TRDJ1; tentative D call: TRDD3 (6 bases). V lost 9 bases to trimming and J lost 1 base, with 12 bases between them. The CDR3 contains 13 residues. CDR1 and CDR2 from the germline V gene are TSWWSYY and QGS. CDR3 region: CALLGLLTDKLIF. DNA of the CDR3: TGTGCTCTACTGGGACTGCTCACCGATAAACTCATCTTT.

This clone was seen more than once but under ten times. The chain has TRDV1 and TRDJ1; D not certain. The CDR3 has 19 residues. Germline V gives CDR1 TSWWSYY, CDR2 QGS. V was shortened by 0 bases and J by 3 bases, with 23 bases between the two germline ends. The CDR3, as DNA: TGTGCTCTTGGGGAACTAGGGGTCCTCCAGTACGGTTACCCCGATAAACTCATCTTT. It specifies CALGELGVLQYGYPDKLIF.

By sample share, this clone is medium-sized. The rearrangement links TRDV2 to TRDJ1; D ambiguous. The CDR3 is 13 amino acids. V dropped 3 bases and J dropped 0 bases, with 7 bases sitting between them. Germline CDR1 is GEAIGNYY and CDR2 is EKD. DNA for the CDR3: TGTGCCTGTGACCTCCTGTACACCGATAAACTCATCTTT. It encodes CACDLLYTDKLIF.

The rearrangement joins TRDV1 to TRDJ1; TRDD3 agrees at 9 bases. Germline trimming cut 3 bases from V and 4 bases from J; bases unmatched to any gene: 12. Germline V gives CDR1 TSWWSYY, CDR2 QGS. The CDR3 is 17 residues long. CDR3: CALGEATRGILNDKLIF. The CDR3 nucleotides are TGTGCTCTTGGGGAGGCTACCAGGGGGATACTTAACGATAAACTCATCTTT.

The chain employs TRDV1 and TRDJ1; 12 bases line up with TRDD3. V shed 3 bases, J shed 7 bases, and the junction held 6 bases outside the gene matches. Per germline, CDR1 TSWWSYY and CDR2 QGS. The CDR3 extends over 15 amino acids. CDR3 protein: CALGDLGDTKLKLIF. CDR3 nucleotide sequence: TGTGCTCTTGGGGACCTGGGGGATACGAAACTTAAACTCATCTTT.

The table lists this clone with a few counts. The chain carries TRDV1 and TRDJ1, with D perhaps matching TRDD3 (6 bases). V was clipped by 5 bases and J by 5 bases, with 27 bases between them. In germline, CDR1 is TSWWSYY, CDR2 QGS. The CDR3 loop spans 18 amino acids. CDR3 in amino acids: CALGTRSTRTGRGDKLIF. DNA of the CDR3: TGTGCTCTTGGGACCCGTTCCACACGTACTGGGAGGGGAGATAAACTCATCTTT.

The chain has TRDV1 and TRDJ1; D could derive from TRDD2 or TRDD3 (5 bases each). CDR3 size: 19 residues. Germline V lookup: CDR1 TSWWSYY, CDR2 QGS. Trimming stripped 1 base from V and 7 bases from J, with 28 bases between. CDR3 loop: CALGEPVVLPEGNRGKLIF. The DNA of the CDR3 is TGTGCTCTTGGGGAACCGGTAGTACTTCCGGAGGGGAACCGGGGTAAACTCATCTTT.

This chain connects TRDV1 to TRDJ1; 10 bases line up with TRDD3. The J segment lost 0 bases and the V segment lost 0 bases, leaving 13 bases of the junction unmatched. The CDR3 runs to 20 residues. CDR1 and CDR2 from the germline V gene are TSWWSYY and QGS. CDR3 residues: CALGELPAYSWGIHTDKLIF. CDR3 nucleotides: TGTGCTCTTGGGGAACTCCCCGCCTACTCTTGGGGGATACACACCGATAAACTCATCTTT.

This clone was found a few times. A much larger clone differs by one base, so this may be a read error. The chain uses TRDV2 and TRDJ1, with D perhaps matching TRDD3 (5 bases). The V end was cut by 1 base, the J end by 14 bases, with 13 bases between. Germline CDR1 reads GEAIGNYY; CDR2 reads EKD. The CDR3 sequence is 11 residues long. CDR3 in DNA: TGTGCCTGTGACACTGAGGGATCCCGAATCTTT. Residues: CACDTEGSRIF.

The V gene is TRDV1, the J gene TRDJ1, with 8 bases matching TRDD3. This CDR3 has 18 residues. The germline V gene has CDR1 TSWWSYY and CDR2 QGS. J gave up 10 bases and V 0 bases, and 19 bases lay outside the gene matches. The chain's CDR3 is CALGELALRRHWGDGLIF. CDR3 DNA: TGTGCTCTTGGGGAACTAGCCCTTCGCCGGCACTGGGGGGACGGACTCATCTTT.

A few counts support this clone. The chain joins TRDV2 to TRDJ4, with 10 bases identical to TRDD3. The CDR3 totals 20 residues. Trimming at V came to 7 bases and at J to 5 bases, leaving 30 bases not matched to a gene. Germline assignment: CDR1 GEAIGNYY and CDR2 EKD. The CDR3 reads CACSGTSSFLYWGIPSPLIF. The DNA for the CDR3 is TGTGCCTGCAGCGGAACTTCCAGTTTCCTGTACTGGGGGATCCCAAGCCCCCTGATCTTT.

The genes are TRDV1 and TRDJ1, with TRDD2 identical over 7 bases. The CDR3 totals 19 residues. V gave up 3 bases and J gave up 0 bases; unmatched junction bases: 16. Germline V gene lookup returns CDR1 TSWWSYY and CDR2 QGS. This CDR3 reads CALGEAFLYMSHYTDKLIF. CDR3 nucleotide sequence: TGTGCTCTTGGGGAGGCCTTCCTTTATATGTCCCACTACACCGATAAACTCATCTTT.

This clone was found a few times. The chain has TRDV1 and TRDJ1, with 11 bases that match TRDD3. With 4 bases clipped from V and 0 bases from J, the junction kept 22 bases outside the gene matches. Germline assignment: CDR1 TSWWSYY and CDR2 QGS. There are 22 residues in the CDR3. The CDR3 DNA sequence: TGTGCTCTTGGGGGCACTTCTCTTGGCCCTTCTGGGGGATACCTGTACACCGATAAACTCATCTTT. Residues: CALGGTSLGPSGGYLYTDKLIF.

This clone was recorded a few times. The chain combines TRDV1 with TRDJ1, with D tentatively TRDD3 (10 bases). Germline V gives CDR1 TSWWSYY, CDR2 QGS. The V and J ends lost 4 bases and 0 bases respectively, with 42 bases between them. The CDR3 runs 25 residues. The CDR3 reads CALGGLPSYFVLGDPWTAYTDKLIF. In DNA, the CDR3 is TGTGCTCTTGGGGGCCTACCTTCCTACTTCGTACTGGGGGATCCGTGGACGGCGTACACCGATAAACTCATCTTT.

In this sample, this clone turned up a few times. The chain uses TRDV1 and TRDJ1; no clear D. The V end was cut by 2 bases, the J end by 0 bases, with 16 bases between. This CDR3 has 17 amino acids. Per the germline V gene, CDR1 is TSWWSYY and CDR2 is QGS. CDR3 coding DNA: TGTGCTCTTGGGGAAGCAGATCTCCTGGTCTACACCGATAAACTCATCTTT. Translation gives CALGEADLLVYTDKLIF.

A few counts support this clone. The chain joins TRDV1 to TRDJ1, with 11 bases lining up with TRDD3. V dropped 0 bases and J dropped 3; count of bases not matched to a gene: 6. This CDR3 region has 17 residues. The germline CDR1 and CDR2 sequences are TSWWSYY and QGS. The CDR3 spells CALGELPYWGIADKLIF. CDR3 nucleotide sequence: TGTGCTCTTGGGGAACTCCCCTACTGGGGGATAGCCGATAAACTCATCTTT.

V gene TRDV1 combines with J gene TRDJ1; 10 nucleotides match TRDD3. Germline assignment: CDR1 TSWWSYY and CDR2 QGS. Germline trimming cut 4 bases from V and 1 base from J; bases unmatched to any gene: 24. CDR3 length: 22 amino acids. The CDR3, as DNA: TGTGCTCTTGGGGTACGGCGGCCTTCCGTTCTTACTGGGGGATCCGGCACCGATAAACTCATCTTT. This encodes CALGVRRPSVLTGGSGTDKLIF.

This clone occurred a few times. This chain connects TRDV1 to TRDJ1, with 13 nucleotides matching TRDD3. CDR3 length: 19 amino acids. Germline lookup yields CDR1 TSWWSYY and CDR2 QGS. The trim removed 9 bases at V and 0 bases at J, leaving 16 bases unmatched. The CDR3 coding sequence is TGTGCTCTCCTTCCCCGACTGGGGGATACGAGCGGGCACACCGATAAACTCATCTTT. Translating gives CALLPRLGDTSGHTDKLIF.